A selection of T cell receptor beta chains follows, all from one sample in a study of T-cell reconstitution after alpha-beta-depleted transplantation in children. TCRdb itself ran the PCR reads through MiXCR, one entry per CDR3 protein. The profile shows about 610,000 distinct CDR3 sequences, approximately 10% of them singletons. The input for sequencing was PBMCs from the stem cell graft donor, taken from the stem cell graft. The source is a human donor who donated a stem cell graft to a child with acute myeloid leukemia. CDR3s include the opening cysteine and the closing phenylalanine or tryptophan. Fields, in order: clone size, V gene, J gene, D gene, CDR3 DNA, CDR3 protein. D genes are given only for firm matches. Rows give clone size only sometimes, using once, few, many, or a class for an expanded clone.

clone size: few
V gene: TRBV4-3
J gene: TRBJ2-5
D gene: NA
CDR3 DNA: TGCGCCAGCAGCCATTCTGGGGAGATTGGAGAGACCCAGTACTTC
CDR3 protein: CASSHSGEIGETQYF

clone size: many
V gene: TRBV12-3/TRBV12-4
J gene: TRBJ2-7
D gene: TRBD2
CDR3 DNA: TGTGCCAGCAGTTTAAGGGCGGGGACTAGCGGAGTATACGAGCAGTACTTC
CDR3 protein: CASSLRAGTSGVYEQYF

clone size: few
V gene: TRBV6-5
J gene: TRBJ2-7
D gene: TRBD2
CDR3 DNA: TGTGCCAGCAGCTACTATAGCGGGGACCCCTACGAGCAGTACTTC
CDR3 protein: CASSYYSGDPYEQYF

clone size: many
V gene: TRBV29-1
J gene: TRBJ2-1
D gene: NA
CDR3 DNA: TGCAGCGTTGGCGGGGGCGAGCAGTTCTTC
CDR3 protein: CSVGGGEQFF

clone size: few
V gene: TRBV5-1
J gene: TRBJ2-7
D gene: TRBD2
CDR3 DNA: TGCGCCAGCAGCCCATCGAGCGGGAACGAGCAGTACTTC
CDR3 protein: CASSPSSGNEQYF

clone size: few
V gene: TRBV5-1
J gene: TRBJ2-7
D gene: NA
CDR3 DNA: TGCGCCAGCAGGAGGTTCCCGGACTACGAGCAGTACTTC
CDR3 protein: CASRRFPDYEQYF

clone size: few
V gene: TRBV7-9
J gene: TRBJ2-7
D gene: TRBD1
CDR3 DNA: TGTGCCAGCAGCCGGGGACAGGGGGCGGGTGAGCAGTACTTC
CDR3 protein: CASSRGQGAGEQYF

clone size: few
V gene: TRBV27
J gene: TRBJ2-7
D gene: TRBD1
CDR3 DNA: TGTGCCAGCAGTTTAGCCGACAGGGCATCCGAGCAGTACTTC
CDR3 protein: CASSLADRASEQYF

clone size: few
V gene: TRBV5-1
J gene: TRBJ2-1
D gene: NA
CDR3 DNA: TGCGCCAGCAGCTTGGGATGGGGTAGCGAGAATTCAAATGAGCAGTTCTTC
CDR3 protein: CASSLGWGSENSNEQFF

clone size: NA
V gene: TRBV6-5
J gene: TRBJ1-1
D gene: NA
CDR3 DNA: TGTGCCAGCAGTTACCAGGGCTACGGTCCTGAAGCTTTCTTT
CDR3 protein: CASSYQGYGPEAFF

clone size: many
V gene: TRBV4-3
J gene: TRBJ1-6
D gene: NA
CDR3 DNA: TGCGCCAGCAGCCAAGATCGTGGAGGGTCTTCACCCCTCCACTTT
CDR3 protein: CASSQDRGGSSPLHF

clone size: few
V gene: TRBV18
J gene: TRBJ2-7
D gene: NA
CDR3 DNA: TGTGCCAGCTCACTGACTAAGAGCAGAAGGGGCTCCTACGAGCAGTACTTC
CDR3 protein: CASSLTKSRRGSYEQYF

clone size: NA
V gene: TRBV4-2
J gene: TRBJ2-7
D gene: NA
CDR3 DNA: TGTGCCAGCCAGGGGGGAAATTCCTACGAGCAGTACTTC
CDR3 protein: CASQGGNSYEQYF

clone size: many
V gene: TRBV7-6
J gene: TRBJ1-1
D gene: TRBD1
CDR3 DNA: TGTGCCAGCAGCACGACTCAGGGGGCGGAAACTGAAGCTTTCTTT
CDR3 protein: CASSTTQGAETEAFF

clone size: many
V gene: TRBV4-2
J gene: TRBJ2-2
D gene: TRBD2
CDR3 DNA: TGTGCCAGCAGCCAAGGTGGACTAGCGGGAGGGCCATCCGGGGAGCTGTTTTTT
CDR3 protein: CASSQGGLAGGPSGELFF